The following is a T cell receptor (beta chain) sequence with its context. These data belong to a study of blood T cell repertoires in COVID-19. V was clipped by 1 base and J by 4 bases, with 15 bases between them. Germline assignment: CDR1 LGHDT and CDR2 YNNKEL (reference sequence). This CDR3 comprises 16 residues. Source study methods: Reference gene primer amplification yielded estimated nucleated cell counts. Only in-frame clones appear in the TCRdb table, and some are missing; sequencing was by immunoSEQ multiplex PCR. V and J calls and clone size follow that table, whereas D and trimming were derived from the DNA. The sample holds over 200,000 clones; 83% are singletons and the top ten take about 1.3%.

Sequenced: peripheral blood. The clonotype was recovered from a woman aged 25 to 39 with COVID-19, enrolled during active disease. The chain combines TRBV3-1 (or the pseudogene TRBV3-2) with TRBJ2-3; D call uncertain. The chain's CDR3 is CASSQGSYRIADTQYF. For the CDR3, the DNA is TGTGCCAGCAGCCAAGGGAGCTATCGTATCGCAGATACGCAGTATTTT.